This entry is about one T cell receptor beta chain. The antigen is unknown. The sample comes from a study of CXCR3-negative and CXCR3-positive naive CD8 T cells. In preparing the TRB cDNA libraries, 5' RACE with UMI labels was used. TCRdb re-called the 5' RACE reads and shows each CDR3 protein once, DNA omitted. The sample table includes 55,000 to 75,000 distinct CDR3 sequences. CD45RO-CCR7+CD27+CD95- expression identified naive CD8+ T cells. This CDR3 has 13 residues. Germline V CDR1 and CDR2: SGHNT, YYREEE (reference sequence). General study results and limits: Relative to CXCR3-negative naive cells, CXCR3-positive naive cells had more hydrophobic TRB CDR3s. Memory cells showed distinct TRBV-TRBJ patterns, while the two naive subsets matched.

Source material: naive CXCR3+ CD8+ T cells from blood. The subset is: CD45RO-CCR7+CD27+CD95- naive CD8+ T cells expressing CXCR3 (TNR3+). The clonotype originates from a human donor in good health. Some clones in this sample may be carry-over from other donors' samples. The genes are TRBV5-4 and TRBJ2-3. CDR3 sequence: CASSLWVEDTQYF. Full variable domain (outside the CDR3, taken from reference TRBV5-4 and TRBJ2-3): ETGVTQSPTHLIKTRGQQVTLRCSSQSGHNTVSWYQQALGQGPQFIFQYYREEENGRGNFPPRFSGLQFPNYSSELNVNALELDDSALYLCASSLWVEDTQYFGPGTRLTVL.